Below are 29 T cell receptor beta chains sequenced from a single sample in a study of blood T cell repertoires in COVID-19. TCRdb's copy holds only in-frame clones and misses some; the assay was immunoSEQ multiplex PCR. The data contain approximately 260,000 clones, 87% of them seen just once; the ten biggest clones take up around 6%. The source material was PBMCs or T cells enriched from blood (not recorded which). The source of these receptors is a woman in her 30s with acute COVID-19.

V usage is TRBV10-1 and J usage is TRBJ1-1, with D possibly TRBD1 on 5 matching bases. Trimming cost V 0 bases and J 4 bases, with 18 bases left between them. The CDR3 contains 17 residues. CDR1 and CDR2 (germline): WNHNN, SYGVQD (reference sequence). CDR3 amino acids: CASSESGPQGRGTEAFF. The DNA for the CDR3 is TGCGCCAGCAGTGAGTCGGGCCCCCAGGGTAGGGGCACTGAAGCTTTCTTT.

This chain joins TRBV19 and TRBJ2-1, with 12 bases identical to TRBD2. The ends lost 4 bases at V and 8 bases at J; junction bases unmatched: 9. CDR1 is LNHDA, CDR2 SQIVND, per germline (reference sequence). This CDR3 spans 16 amino acids. The CDR3 DNA follows: TGTGCCAGTAGTACACGGACTAGCGGGGATGCCTATGAGCAGTTCTTC. Amino acids: CASSTRTSGDAYEQFF.

The J gene is TRBJ1-2, the V gene TRBV4-1; 9 positions match TRBD1. Trimming took 6 bases from V and 3 from J; bases not matched to a gene: 5. From germline, CDR1 is MGHRA and CDR2 YSYEKL. There are 14 residues in the CDR3. The CDR3 region has the DNA TGCGCCAGCAGTTACACAGGGGGCGACTATGGCTACACCTTC. It translates to CASSYTGGDYGYTF.

The chain uses TRBV5-1 and TRBJ2-7; 9 bases are a match to TRBD2. Germline trimming cut 4 bases from V and 0 bases from J; bases unmatched to any gene: 5. The CDR3 is 15 residues long. The germline gives CDR1 SGHRS, CDR2 YFSETQ. CDR3 sequence (DNA): TGCGCCAGCAGCCTAGCGGGAAGCAGCTCCTACGAGCAGTACTTC. Its translation: CASSLAGSSSYEQYF.

The chain employs TRBV9 and TRBJ2-1, with 7 bases lining up with TRBD1. Trimming at V came to 4 bases and at J to 3 bases, leaving 7 bases not matched to a gene. Per germline, CDR1 SGDLS and CDR2 YYNGEE. The CDR3 contains 15 residues. In nucleotides, the CDR3 is TGTGCCAGCAGCCCTTGGACAGGCCTCTACAATGAGCAGTTCTTC. Its translation is CASSPWTGLYNEQFF.

The chain couples TRBV7-9 to TRBJ1-2; unclear D gene. This CDR3 contains 15 residues. Between the trimmed V and J ends, which lost 5 bases and 0 bases, there was a span of 13 bases. Looked up from germline, CDR1 is SEHNR and CDR2 is FQNEAQ (reference sequence). CDR3 sequence reads: CASSLNRASNYGYTF. Here the CDR3 DNA reads TGTGCCAGCAGCCTGAACAGAGCATCTAACTATGGCTACACCTTC.

The chain joins TRBV2 to TRBJ2-7; TRBD1 agrees at 11 bases. The CDR3 length is 14 residues. With V trimmed by 2 bases and J by 7 bases, 4 bases remained unmatched. From germline, CDR1 is SNHLY and CDR2 FYNNEI. CDR3 protein: CASSERTGGAEQYF. For the CDR3, the DNA is TGTGCCAGCAGTGAAAGGACAGGGGGCGCGGAGCAGTACTTC.

The chain joins TRBV9 to TRBJ1-2, with D unresolved. Trimming pared 3 bases from V and 4 bases from J, leaving 7 bases between. Germline CDR1 and CDR2: SGDLS and YYNGEE. This CDR3 has 12 amino acids. The CDR3 protein is CASSDTGYGYTF. The CDR3 region has the DNA TGTGCCAGCAGCGACACGGGCTATGGCTACACCTTC.

The CDR3 bases are TGTGCCAGTAGTATCCTGCCACCTCTAGCGGGAGGCTATGGGGAGCAGTACTTC. Translated: CASSILPPLAGGYGEQYF. This chain uses TRBV19 with TRBJ2-7; 11 nucleotides line up with TRBD2. This CDR3 region has 18 residues. With 3 bases clipped from V and 7 bases from J, the junction kept 17 bases outside the gene matches. Germline CDR1 LNHDA, CDR2 SQIVND (reference sequence).

The V call is TRBV6-5, the J call TRBJ1-1, with 7 nucleotides matching TRBD1. This CDR3 is 11 amino acids long. The trim removed 4 bases at V and 14 bases at J, leaving 7 bases unmatched. Germline CDR1 reads MNHEY; CDR2 reads SVGAGI. The CDR3 region has the DNA TGTGCCAGCAGTTCAAGGACAGGTCAATTCTTT. It yields the protein CASSSRTGQFF.

V is TRBV19 and J is TRBJ2-1; TRBD2 aligns across 12 bases. Germline CDR1 reads LNHDA; CDR2 reads SQIVND (reference sequence). J lost 8 bases, V lost 2 bases, and 4 bases had no gene match. This CDR3 comprises 15 residues. CDR3 loop: CASSITLAGGYEQFF. The CDR3 DNA reads TGTGCCAGTAGTATAACACTAGCGGGGGGATATGAGCAGTTCTTC.

This sequence joins TRBV28 and TRBJ2-5; 8 nucleotides match TRBD1. Germline CDR1 is MDHEN and CDR2 is SYDVKM. V shed 6 bases, J shed 4 bases, and the junction held 13 bases outside the gene matches. CDR3 size: 16 residues. CDR3 coding DNA: TGTGCCAGCAGGCCCCTAGCCCGAGACAGGGGAGAGACCCAGTACTTC. It codes for CASRPLARDRGETQYF.

The chain has TRBV30 and TRBJ1-3; 9 bases fit TRBD1. The germline V gene has CDR1 GTSNPN and CDR2 SVGIG (reference sequence). The junction had 4 bases not matched to a gene; V was cut back by 5 bases and J by 5 bases. This CDR3 has 13 amino acids. The chain's CDR3 is CAWSDRGRNTIYF. The CDR3 region has the DNA TGTGCCTGGTCGGACAGGGGACGAAACACCATATATTTT.

The gene calls are TRBV29-1 and TRBJ1-1, with 7 bases lining up with TRBD1. This CDR3 comprises 12 residues. Trimming cost V 7 bases and J 6 bases; bases outside gene matches: 8. Germline V gene sequence: CDR1 SQVTM, CDR2 ANQGSEA. The CDR3 nucleotides are TGCAGCGCACTAATACAGGGGTCTGAAGCTTTCTTT. As protein: CSALIQGSEAFF.

CDR3: CASSLLEGLSGNTIYF. CDR3 bases: TGTGCCAGCAGTTTATTGGAGGGACTCTCTGGAAACACCATATATTTT. This chain joins TRBV28 and TRBJ1-3, with TRBD1 as a possible D gene (5 bases). There are 16 residues in the CDR3. CDR1 is MDHEN and CDR2 is SYDVKM in the germline V gene. The V end was cut by 1 base, the J end by 0 bases, with 10 bases between.

This chain joins TRBV2 and TRBJ1-5; TRBD1 is a possible D gene (6 bases). Germline loops: CDR1 SNHLY, CDR2 FYNNEI. This CDR3 region has 16 residues. V was pared by 5 bases and J by 3 bases, with 17 bases between. Written as DNA, the CDR3 is TGTGCCAGCAGTATATTGCCAGGGGCACTCAATCAGCCCCAGCATTTT. This codes for CASSILPGALNQPQHF. The full variable domain, rest sourced from reference TRBV2 and TRBJ1-5, is EPEVTQTPSHQVTQMGQEVILRCVPISNHLYFYWYRQILGQKVEFLVSFYNNEISEKSEIFDDQFSVERPDGSNFTLKIRSTKLEDSAMYFCASSILPGALNQPQHFGDGTRLSIL.

The chain has TRBV12-5 and TRBJ2-1, with D perhaps matching TRBD1 (5 bases). Trimming took 1 base from V and 4 from J, leaving 8 bases between them. The CDR3 is 14 amino acids. The germline gives CDR1 LGHNT, CDR2 FRNRAP. The CDR3 DNA follows: TGTGCTAGTGGTTTGGCTACAGGATACAATGAGCAGTTCTTC. Protein sequence: CASGLATGYNEQFF.

The J gene is TRBJ1-5, the V gene TRBV9, with TRBD1 matching 7 bases. This CDR3 has 16 residues. The V gene end was trimmed by 0 bases and the J gene end by 7 bases; junction bases not matched to a gene: 10. Looked up from germline, CDR1 is SGDLS and CDR2 is YYNGEE. In DNA form, the CDR3 reads TGTGCCAGCAGCGTAGCATGGAGAGGGGGCCGACAGCCCCAGCATTTT. Encoded protein: CASSVAWRGGRQPQHF.

The sample holds a few counts of this clone. V usage is TRBV10-3 and J usage is TRBJ1-5; D is possibly TRBD1 (5 bases). Between the trimmed V and J ends, which lost 0 bases and 0 bases, there was a span of 12 bases. The CDR3 covers 17 residues. Germline values: CDR1 ENHRY, CDR2 SYGVKD. The CDR3 nucleotides are TGTGCCATCAGTGAGTCGGGGCAGGCGTATAGCAATCAGCCCCAGCATTTT. Its protein product is CAISESGQAYSNQPQHF.

The chain joins TRBV28 to TRBJ1-1, with 10 bases that match TRBD1. The CDR3 totals 15 residues. Per germline, CDR1 MDHEN and CDR2 SYDVKM. The V segment lost 3 bases and the J segment 4 bases; nucleotides outside the gene matches: 5. The chain's CDR3 is CASSFRTGGATEAFF. The CDR3 DNA follows: TGTGCCAGCAGTTTTCGGACAGGGGGGGCCACTGAAGCTTTCTTT.

The V and J genes are TRBV3-1 (or the pseudogene TRBV3-2) and TRBJ1-2; D unclear. The V end lost 4 bases, the J end lost 2 bases, and 11 bases lay between the germline ends. Per germline, CDR1 LGHDT and CDR2 YNNKEL (reference sequence). The CDR3 runs 14 residues. Written as DNA, the CDR3 is TGTGCCAGCAGCCTCCACCCGGAGAACTATGGCTACACCTTC. Translation gives CASSLHPENYGYTF.

The chain has TRBV11-2 and TRBJ2-7; D is undetermined. The germline V gene has CDR1 SGHAT and CDR2 FQNNGV. Trimming took off 4 bases at V and 6 bases at J, with 10 bases between the two ends. The CDR3 sequence is 12 residues long. The DNA of the CDR3 is TGTGCCAGCAGCTCCCCCCCGAGCGAGCAGTACTTC. Protein product: CASSSPPSEQYF.

This clone was found once. The rearrangement joins TRBV7-9 to TRBJ1-6; TRBD1 agrees at 8 bases. There are 16 residues in the CDR3. Losses at the gene ends were 0 bases for V and 7 bases for J; bases not matched to a gene: 5. The germline V gene has CDR1 SEHNR and CDR2 FQNEAQ (reference sequence). CDR3 in amino acids: CASSLAPTGENSPLHF. The DNA of the CDR3 is TGTGCCAGCAGCTTAGCGCCGACAGGGGAAAATTCACCCCTCCACTTT.

The chain carries TRBV7-3 and TRBJ1-2; tentatively, D is TRBD1 (6 bases). Germline loops: CDR1 SGHTA, CDR2 FQGTGA. The CDR3 covers 16 residues. Trimming left V 5 bases short and J 6 bases short, with 22 bases between. In DNA form, the CDR3 reads TGTGCCAGCAGCACCCTACCCGGGACACAAAAGGATGGCTACACCTTC. As protein: CASSTLPGTQKDGYTF. The variable domain in full, completed from reference TRBV7-3 and TRBJ1-2, reads GAGVSQTPSNKVTEKGKYVELRCDPISGHTALYWYRQSLGQGPEFLIYFQGTGAADDSGLPNDRFFAVRPEGSVSTLKIQRTERGDSAVYLCASSTLPGTQKDGYTFGSGTRLTVV.

The V and J genes are TRBV12-3 or TRBV12-4 and TRBJ2-5; TRBD1 aligns across 9 bases. The CDR3 loop spans 12 amino acids. After removal of 8 bases from V and 4 bases from J, the junction contained 2 bases not matched to a gene. CDR3 region: CASGQGTETQYF. In DNA form, the CDR3 reads TGTGCCAGCGGACAGGGGACAGAGACCCAGTACTTC.

This chain connects TRBV5-4 to TRBJ1-1, with D perhaps TRBD1 (6 bases). Germline V CDR1 and CDR2: SGHNT, YYREEE (reference sequence). The CDR3 extends over 15 amino acids. The V end lost 3 bases, the J end lost 1 base, and 13 bases lay between the germline ends. This CDR3 is CASSWGGAGNTEAFF. In DNA form, the CDR3 reads TGTGCCAGCAGCTGGGGGGGCGCGGGGAACACTGAAGCTTTCTTT.

The V call is TRBV6-1, the J call TRBJ1-6; no clear D gene. CDR3 length equals 13 residues. Between the trimmed V and J ends, which lost 6 bases and 7 bases, there was a span of 10 bases. Germline V gene sequence: CDR1 MNHNS, CDR2 SASEGT. DNA of the CDR3: TGTGCCAGCAGGGGCCTAAGGAATTCACCCCTCCACTTT. Protein sequence: CASRGLRNSPLHF.

This chain uses TRBV10-3 with TRBJ1-2; 9 bases are a match to TRBD1. With 6 bases clipped from V and 3 bases from J, the junction kept 2 bases outside the gene matches. There are 13 residues in the CDR3. Per germline, CDR1 ENHRY and CDR2 SYGVKD. CDR3 in DNA: TGTGCCATCAGACAGGGGGCAGACTATGGCTACACCTTC. Translating gives CAIRQGADYGYTF.

The chain uses TRBV7-2 and TRBJ2-7; TRBD2 aligns across 8 bases. Trimming took 3 bases from V and 4 from J; bases not matched to a gene: 2. Germline lookup yields CDR1 SGHTA and CDR2 FQGNSA. The CDR3 consists of 13 residues. The CDR3 sequence: CASSLGGRYEQYF. CDR3 nucleotide sequence: TGTGCCAGCAGCTTGGGCGGGAGGTACGAGCAGTACTTC.